These 9 T cell receptor beta chains were all obtained from the same sample, sequenced in a study of OX40 agonist ivuxolimab in advanced cancers. Assay used: immunoSEQ multiplex PCR; TCRdb lists only in-frame clones, some missing. Here the sample spans about 81,000 clones, around 90% being singletons. The specimen comprised CD4+ or CD8+ T cells sorted from blood, sampled in a trial of the OX40 agonist ivuxolimab. These receptors were obtained from an adult with an advanced solid tumor such as melanoma, head and neck, liver or kidney cancer.

This clone was seen only once. The chain combines TRBV29-1 with TRBJ1-4; D might be TRBD1 (5 bases). The CDR3 loop spans 13 amino acids. Trimming stripped 3 bases from V and 2 bases from J, with 7 bases between. Per the germline V gene, CDR1 is SQVTM and CDR2 is ANQGSEA. The CDR3 loop is CSVEGDTNEKLFF. The CDR3 bases are TGCAGCGTTGAGGGGGACACTAATGAAAAACTGTTTTTT.

This chain joins TRBV29-1 and TRBJ1-2; weak D call: TRBD1 (5 bases). The CDR3 is 12 residues long. The germline CDR1 and CDR2 sequences are SQVTM and ANQGSEA. The V end was cut by 1 base, the J end by 4 bases, with 7 bases between. CDR3 protein: CSVEGQIYGYTF. CDR3 coding DNA: TGCAGCGTTGAAGGACAGATCTATGGCTACACCTTC. The full variable domain, rest sourced from reference TRBV29-1 and TRBJ1-2, is SAVISQKPSRDICQRGTSLTIQCQVDSQVTMMFWYRQQPGQSLTLIATANQGSEATYESGFVIDKFPISRPNLTFSTLTVSNMSPEDSSIYLCSVEGQIYGYTFGSGTRLTVV.

This clone is a singleton in its sample. Different DNA sequences within this sample yield the same CDR3. The gene calls are TRBV7-2 and TRBJ1-5; D gene ambiguous. The CDR3 consists of 13 residues. Germline V CDR1 and CDR2: SGHTA, FQGNSA. V was cut by 4 bases and J by 0 bases, with 4 bases left in between. The CDR3 here is CASSSASNQPQHF. In DNA form, the CDR3 reads TGTGCCAGCAGCTCAGCTAGCAATCAGCCCCAGCATTTT.

This rearrangement joins TRBV12-5 to TRBJ2-2; no clear D. Germline values: CDR1 LGHNT, CDR2 FRNRAP. This CDR3 is 12 amino acids long. V lost 6 bases and J lost 8, with 10 bases in between. The CDR3 is CASGPGWGELFF. The CDR3 DNA is TGTGCTAGTGGCCCCGGGTGGGGGGAGCTGTTTTTT.

The V gene is TRBV6-6, the J gene TRBJ1-1, with unresolved D. Trimming stripped 0 bases from V and 4 bases from J, with 6 bases between. The CDR3 loop spans 13 amino acids. Germline values: CDR1 MNHNY, CDR2 SVGAGI (reference sequence). CDR3 bases: TGTGCCAGCAGTTACTCGGAGGGCACTGAAGCTTTCTTT. Its protein product is CASSYSEGTEAFF.

The V gene is TRBV18, the J gene TRBJ2-3; D not certain. Per germline, CDR1 KGHSH and CDR2 LQKENI. Trimming shortened V by 3 bases and J by 2 bases, and 3 bases separated the two germline ends. This CDR3 comprises 12 residues. In nucleotides, the CDR3 is TGTGCCAGCTCACCCACCACAGATACGCAGTATTTT. Protein: CASSPTTDTQYF.

This chain uses TRBV10-3 with TRBJ2-2, with D possibly matching TRBD1 (5 bases). Trimming left V 3 bases short and J 1 base short, with 9 bases between. This CDR3 has 15 amino acids. Germline V gene lookup returns CDR1 ENHRY and CDR2 SYGVKD. This CDR3 is CAISDKGENTGELFF. As DNA, the CDR3 is TGTGCCATCAGTGACAAAGGGGAGAACACCGGGGAGCTGTTTTTT.

The chain joins TRBV2 to TRBJ1-2; 8 bases match TRBD1. The CDR3 is 13 residues long. The V segment lost 1 base and the J segment 8 bases; nucleotides outside the gene matches: 3. Looked up from germline, CDR1 is SNHLY and CDR2 is FYNNEI. Written as DNA, the CDR3 is TGTGCCAGCAGTGAAGGCAGGGGGCAAGGCTACACCTTC. Translating it yields CASSEGRGQGYTF.

The chain joins TRBV18 to TRBJ2-3; no clear D gene. Germline V gives CDR1 KGHSH, CDR2 LQKENI. Trimming stripped 0 bases from V and 0 bases from J, with 10 bases between. This CDR3 has 16 residues. The CDR3 DNA sequence: TGTGCCAGCTCACCACCGAGACCCACAAGCACAGATACGCAGTATTTT. Translating gives CASSPPRPTSTDTQYF.